The 21 T cell receptor beta chains presented below share a single source sample, sequenced in a study of graft-versus-host responses after intestinal transplantation. The table came from immunoSEQ multiplex PCR; TCRdb's copy has only in-frame clones and leaves some out. The sample shows about 8,400 clones, approximately 79% of them seen only once. Grafts had their tissue processed, releasing intraepithelial and lamina propria lymphocytes. This material consisted of ileum tissue, taken around 500 days after intestinal transplant. These receptors all stem from a human patient who received an intestinal transplant, so some T cells may come from the graft donor.

V and J are TRBV9 and TRBJ2-1, with TRBD2 matching over 8 bases. V shed 0 bases and J 5 bases; nucleotides not matched to a gene: 4. Germline CDR1 and CDR2: SGDLS and YYNGEE. CDR3 size: 15 residues. The CDR3 nucleotides read TGTGCCAGCAGCGTAGACGGCGGGAGGAACAATGAGCAGTTCTTC. Translating it yields CASSVDGGRNNEQFF.

The chain has TRBV6-1 and TRBJ1-1; D is unclear. The germline V gene encodes CDR1 MNHNS and CDR2 SASEGT. The CDR3 runs to 13 residues. Trimming cost V 2 bases and J 4 bases, with 8 bases left between them. CDR3 in amino acids: CASSEYVSTEAFF. The CDR3, as DNA: TGTGCCAGCAGTGAATACGTCTCCACTGAAGCTTTCTTT.

This rearrangement joins TRBV4-2 to TRBJ2-7; TRBD1 agrees at 11 bases. CDR1 and CDR2 from the germline V gene are LGHNA and YNFKEQ. The CDR3 runs to 16 residues. The V gene end was trimmed by 1 base and the J gene end by 6 bases; junction bases not matched to a gene: 8. As DNA, the CDR3 is TGTGCCAGCAGCCAAGTCCCCGGACAGGGGGCAGGCGAGCAGTACTTC. It codes for CASSQVPGQGAGEQYF.

The chain couples TRBV15 to TRBJ2-7; D is possibly TRBD2 (7 bases). The length of the CDR3 is 16 residues. The germline V gene has CDR1 LNHNV and CDR2 YYDKDF (reference sequence). V gave up 0 bases and J gave up 3 bases, with 15 bases separating them. The CDR3 DNA reads as TGTGCCACCAGCAGAGATCATACGGGGGGCGGCTACGAGCAGTACTTC. It specifies CATSRDHTGGGYEQYF.

This clone is a singleton in its sample. The rearrangement links TRBV9 to TRBJ1-2; 9 nucleotides agree with TRBD1. CDR3 length: 17 amino acids. Germline CDR1 reads SGDLS; CDR2 reads YYNGEE. Trimming at V came to 0 bases and at J to 0 bases, leaving 6 bases not matched to a gene. DNA of the CDR3: TGTGCCAGCAGCGTAGCTCCGGACAGGGGTGCTAACTATGGCTACACCTTC. Amino acid sequence: CASSVAPDRGANYGYTF.

The chain couples TRBV6-6 to TRBJ1-1; 7 bases align to TRBD1. There are 13 residues in the CDR3. The germline CDR1 and CDR2 sequences are MNHNY and SVGAGI (reference sequence). Trimming removed 5 bases from V and 6 bases from J; junction bases left unmatched: 6. The DNA of the CDR3 is TGTGCCAGCAGTCAGGGACAGCGCCCTGAAGCTTTCTTT. Protein sequence: CASSQGQRPEAFF.

V is TRBV6-4 and J is TRBJ2-3; 7 bases map to TRBD1. V lost 0 bases and J lost 1; bases outside the gene matches: 1. This CDR3 spans 15 amino acids. Germline assignment: CDR1 MRHNA and CDR2 SNTAGT. The CDR3 bases are TGTGCCAGCAGTGACTCAGGGGGCGGCACAGATACGCAGTATTTT. This gives the protein CASSDSGGGTDTQYF.

The J gene is TRBJ2-1, the V gene TRBV10-3; 8 bases line up with TRBD1. Germline V gives CDR1 ENHRY, CDR2 SYGVKD. The length of the CDR3 is 14 residues. With 3 bases clipped from V and 9 bases from J, the junction kept 7 bases outside the gene matches. Here the CDR3 reads CAISDRAGGVEQFF. CDR3 sequence (DNA): TGTGCCATCAGTGACCGGGCAGGGGGCGTTGAGCAGTTCTTC.

This clone was seen only a few times. The genes are TRBV10-3 and TRBJ2-2; 8 bases fit TRBD2. Trimming at V came to 4 bases and at J to 5 bases, leaving 12 bases not matched to a gene. Germline loops: CDR1 ENHRY, CDR2 SYGVKD. CDR3 length: 17 amino acids. The CDR3 coding sequence is TGTGCCATCAGTGGGGCGGGAGGAGGAGCGGGAACCGGGGAGCTGTTTTTT. Translating it yields CAISGAGGGAGTGELFF.

V usage is TRBV10-1 and J usage is TRBJ2-7; 7 bases are a match to TRBD1. The junction had 3 bases not matched to a gene; V was cut back by 6 bases and J by 7 bases. This CDR3 contains 11 residues. Per the germline V gene, CDR1 is WNHNN and CDR2 is SYGVQD (reference sequence). In nucleotides, the CDR3 is TGCGCCAGCAGAGGCAGGGGGGAGCAGTACTTC. Its translation: CASRGRGEQYF.

This clone occurred a few times. The J gene is TRBJ2-5, the V gene TRBV7-9; TRBD2 matches 11 bases. The length of the CDR3 is 17 residues. The junction had 13 bases not matched to a gene; V was cut back by 5 bases and J by 5 bases. Germline V lookup: CDR1 SEHNR, CDR2 FQNEAQ (reference sequence). DNA for the CDR3: TGTGCCAGCAGCCCACCGGGACTAGCGGCCATGGGGGAGACCCAGTACTTC. Its translation: CASSPPGLAAMGETQYF. Combining the CDR3 with reference TRBV7-9 and TRBJ2-5 gives the whole variable domain DTGVSQNPRHKITKRGQNVTFRCDPISEHNRLYWYRQTLGQGPEFLTYFQNEAQLEKSRLLSDRFSAERPKGSFSTLEIQRTEQGDSAMYLCASSPPGLAAMGETQYFGPGTRLLVL.

The chain carries TRBV5-4 and TRBJ1-2; D is unresolved. This CDR3 contains 14 residues. Germline V gene sequence: CDR1 SGHNT, CDR2 YYREEE (reference sequence). V was shortened by 0 bases and J by 3 bases, with 9 bases between the two germline ends. Here the CDR3 reads CASSLEAGYYGYTF. The CDR3 DNA is TGTGCCAGCAGCTTGGAAGCCGGTTACTATGGCTACACCTTC.

This sequence joins TRBV9 and TRBJ2-5; D gene uncertain. V was trimmed by 0 bases and J by 1 base, leaving 13 bases between them. This CDR3 comprises 16 residues. Germline V lookup: CDR1 SGDLS, CDR2 YYNGEE. CDR3 in amino acids: CASSVASTSAQETQYF. The CDR3 nucleotides are TGTGCCAGCAGCGTAGCTTCGACATCCGCCCAAGAGACCCAGTACTTC. Looking up the rest from reference TRBV9 and TRBJ2-5 gives the full variable domain: DSGVTQTPKHLITATGQRVTLRCSPRSGDLSVYWYQQSLDQGLQFLIQYYNGEERAKGNILERFSAQQFPDLHSELNLSSLELGDSALYFCASSVASTSAQETQYFGPGTRLLVL.

Turning to this clone: Other DNA sequences in the sample encode the same CDR3. The rearrangement links TRBV4-2 to TRBJ2-7; D is ambiguous. CDR3 size: 11 residues. Deletions cut 5 bases from V and 2 bases from J, with 4 bases between. CDR1 is LGHNA and CDR2 is YNFKEQ in the germline V gene. CDR3 in amino acids: CASSSAYEQYF. CDR3 coding DNA: TGTGCCAGCAGCTCTGCCTACGAGCAGTACTTC.

This chain links TRBV19 with TRBJ2-7; 10 nucleotides agree with TRBD1. CDR1 and CDR2 (germline): LNHDA, SQIVND (reference sequence). The CDR3 contains 14 residues. V was pared by 6 bases and J by 4 bases, with 6 bases of the junction left unmatched. DNA for the CDR3: TGTGCCAGTAGCTCGACAGGGGGCTTTTACGAGCAGTACTTC. Its protein is CASSSTGGFYEQYF.

This chain links TRBV11-2 with TRBJ1-1; D gene uncertain. Between the trimmed V and J ends, which lost 0 bases and 5 bases, there was a span of 28 bases. The germline V gene has CDR1 SGHAT and CDR2 FQNNGV. The CDR3 runs to 20 residues. The CDR3: CASSLDTPGTLGRERTEAFF. The CDR3 nucleotides read TGTGCCAGCAGCTTAGACACGCCCGGTACACTCGGACGGGAACGAACTGAAGCTTTCTTT.

The chain links TRBV29-1 to TRBJ1-1; 10 bases fit TRBD1. Trimming removed 3 bases from V and 3 bases from J; junction bases left unmatched: 7. The germline V gene has CDR1 SQVTM and CDR2 ANQGSEA. The CDR3 spans 15 residues. The CDR3 region has the DNA TGCAGCGTTGAGGGGGGGACAGGGGCGTACACTGAAGCTTTCTTT. Its protein is CSVEGGTGAYTEAFF.

This clone was seen more than once but under ten times. CDR3: CASSPGTSGSAPQETQYF. CDR3 in DNA: TGCGCCAGCAGCCCCGGGACTAGCGGGAGTGCCCCCCAAGAGACCCAGTACTTC. V usage is TRBV5-1 and J usage is TRBJ2-5, with 14 positions matching TRBD2. The V gene end was trimmed by 4 bases and the J gene end by 1 base; junction bases not matched to a gene: 9. CDR3 length: 18 amino acids. Per the germline V gene, CDR1 is SGHRS and CDR2 is YFSETQ.

This rearrangement joins TRBV5-1 to TRBJ2-1, with 8 bases identical to TRBD2. Trimming took 1 base from V and 7 from J; bases not matched to a gene: 7. CDR1 and CDR2 from the germline V gene are SGHRS and YFSETQ. The CDR3 is 15 amino acids. The CDR3 protein is CASSLTSGKGNEQFF. The CDR3 region has the DNA TGCGCCAGCAGCTTGACTAGCGGAAAGGGTAATGAGCAGTTCTTC. Full variable domain (missing parts from reference TRBV5-1 and TRBJ2-1): KAGVTQTPRYLIKTRGQQVTLSCSPISGHRSVSWYQQTPGQGLQFLFEYFSETQRNKGNFPGRFSGRQFSNSRSEMNVSTLELGDSALYLCASSLTSGKGNEQFFGPGTRLTVL.

The chain uses TRBV14 and TRBJ2-4; TRBD2 aligns across 8 bases. After removal of 3 bases from V and 0 bases from J, the junction contained 4 bases not matched to a gene. The germline V gene encodes CDR1 SGHDN and CDR2 FVKESK. The CDR3 runs to 16 residues. The CDR3 here is CASSQASGLAKNIQYF. In nucleotides, the CDR3 is TGTGCCAGCAGCCAGGCTAGCGGGTTAGCCAAAAACATTCAGTACTTC.

V and J are TRBV6-5 and TRBJ2-5; 8 bases align to TRBD1. The trim removed 6 bases at V and 4 bases at J, leaving 7 bases unmatched. In germline, CDR1 is MNHEY, CDR2 SVGAGI. This CDR3 has 14 residues. This CDR3 is CASSRQGSVETQYF. In DNA, the CDR3 is TGTGCCAGCAGCCGACAGGGGTCCGTAGAGACCCAGTACTTC.